This TCR beta chain was recorded in a study of T-cell reconstitution after alpha-beta-depleted transplantation in children. Study-wide results and caveats: One year post-transplant, T-cell counts and diversity were largely derived from T cells produced anew.

Unique molecular identifiers were incorporated during preparation of the TCRbeta library. TCRdb re-derived calls from the PCR reads in MiXCR, one entry per CDR3 protein. This table has nearly 350,000 distinct CDR3 sequences, around 15% appearing once. CDR1 and CDR2 from the germline V gene are MDHEN and SYDVKM. The V and J ends lost 1 base and 2 bases respectively, with 9 bases between them. The CDR3 consists of 14 residues. Notes on this clonotype: As yet, its antigen is unknown.

Sequencing was performed on PBMCs, mostly from graft donor cells, taken 360 days after TCRalphabeta/CD19-depleted stem cell transplant. This rearrangement joins TRBV28 to TRBJ2-7; D not certain. The sequence came from a male patient between 2 and 10 years old who had a stem cell transplant for acute lymphoblastic leukemia, so the T cells may come from the graft donor. CDR3 sequence: CASSLLAVPYEQYF. DNA of the CDR3: TGTGCCAGCAGTTTATTGGCAGTCCCCTACGAGCAGTACTTC.